The T cell receptor (beta chain) described here comes from a study of blood T cell repertoires in COVID-19. Ages ranged from roughly 18 to 100 years, with residence in 20 to 30 US areas. In the original workflow: Estimation of nucleated cell counts was performed using reference gene primer amplification. Generated by immunoSEQ multiplex PCR, the TCRdb table keeps only in-frame clones and is missing some. V, J and clone size were drawn from that table, and D and trimming were deduced from the DNA. The table lists 130,000 to 150,000 clones, over 75% of them singletons. Sequencing was performed on PBMCs or T cells enriched from blood (not recorded which). This TCR was sampled from a young woman with acute COVID-19.

Here the CDR3 reads CASSYSFQTGSEKLFF. CDR3 DNA: TGTGCCAGCAGTTACTCTTTCCAGACTGGCTCGGAAAAACTGTTTTTT. The J gene is TRBJ1-4, the V gene TRBV6-5; D is undetermined. Trimming removed 0 bases at V and 8 bases at J, with 16 bases between. Germline loops: CDR1 MNHEY, CDR2 SVGAGI. This CDR3 has 16 residues.